The clone carrying this T cell receptor beta chain was counted once. This sample is drawn from a study of T cell clones after liver transplantation. Study background: Post-transplant blood was tracked for graft-donor-reactive T cell clones identified in a pre-transplant mixed lymphocyte reaction. HCV positivity affected three of eight recipients; the rest lacked autoimmune or viral indications. Third-party-reactive TCRbeta sequences from pre-transplant mixed lymphocyte reactions served as antigen-independent comparators.

Some clones are missing from TCRdb's copy, which holds only in-frame ones; the method was immunoSEQ multiplex PCR. In the table there are around 20,000 clones, approximately 88% of which are singletons. Thawed unstimulated PBMCs were FACS-sorted by CD3, CD4 and CD8 into two populations. Looked up from germline, CDR1 is MNHNS and CDR2 is SASEGT. This CDR3 comprises 15 residues. Trimming removed 6 bases from V and 2 bases from J, with 14 bases in between. The genes are TRBV6-1 and TRBJ2-1; possible D gene TRBD1, 5 bases. This receptor was taken from a human donor who received a liver transplant. Material: CD8+ T cells from blood, obtained before liver transplant. Here the CDR3 DNA reads TGTGCCAGCAGGACTTTAATACAGGCCTACAATGAGCAGTTCTTC. Translated: CASRTLIQAYNEQFF.